The clone carrying this T cell receptor (beta chain) was found a few times. Its antigen is unknown. This sample is part of a study of T-cell reconstitution after alpha-beta-depleted transplantation in children. Study-wide findings and caveats: Counts and diversity of T cells one year after transplant came mostly from newly produced T cells. Diversity of TCRbeta at day 60 was high in some patients, arising from surviving recipient T cells and thymic progenitors. Expanded graft clones, several hundred of them, were reportedly the source of alpha-beta T cells about two months after transplant.

The TCRbeta library was prepared with unique molecular identifiers. One entry per CDR3 protein, called by TCRdb with MiXCR from the PCR reads. The sample yields a few hundred thousand distinct CDR3 sequences, under 30% seen once. The length of the CDR3 is 13 residues. CDR1 and CDR2 (germline): SQVTM, ANQGSEA. J lost 4 bases, V lost 8 bases, and 6 bases had no gene match. The sequenced sample was PBMCs, mostly from graft donor cells, obtained 360 days after TCRalphabeta/CD19-depleted stem cell transplant. The receptor was derived from a female patient aged 2-10 years who had a stem cell transplant for congenital amegakaryocytic thrombocytopenia, so the T cells may come from the graft donor. The chain has TRBV29-1 and TRBJ2-3, with TRBD1 identical over 10 bases. The CDR3 nucleotides are TGCAGCTGCCCGACAGGGGGCTCAGATACGCAGTATTTT. This encodes CSCPTGGSDTQYF.